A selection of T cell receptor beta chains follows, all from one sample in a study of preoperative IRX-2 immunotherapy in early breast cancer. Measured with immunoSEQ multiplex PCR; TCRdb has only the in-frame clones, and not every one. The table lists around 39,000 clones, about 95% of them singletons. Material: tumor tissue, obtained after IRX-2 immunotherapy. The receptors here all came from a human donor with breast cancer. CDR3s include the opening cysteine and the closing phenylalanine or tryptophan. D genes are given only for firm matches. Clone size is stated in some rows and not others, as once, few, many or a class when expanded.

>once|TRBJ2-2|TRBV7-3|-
CASSPGPNTGELFF
TGTGCCAGCAGCCCGGGACCTAACACCGGGGAGCTGTTTTTT
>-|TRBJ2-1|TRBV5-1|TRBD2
CASSRLAGNNEQFF
TGCGCCAGCAGCCGTCTAGCGGGAAACAATGAGCAGTTCTTC
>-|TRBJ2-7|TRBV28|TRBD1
CASSPGQGRSEQYF
TGTGCCAGCAGCCCGGGACAGGGGCGTAGCGAGCAGTACTTC
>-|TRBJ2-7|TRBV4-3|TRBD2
CASSQDGGRGAEYEQYF
TGCGCCAGCAGCCAAGATGGGGGGCGGGGGGCGGAATACGAGCAGTACTTC
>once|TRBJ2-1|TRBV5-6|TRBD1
CASSRDRGQSYNEQFF
TGTGCCAGCAGCAGGGACAGGGGGCAATCCTACAATGAGCAGTTCTTC
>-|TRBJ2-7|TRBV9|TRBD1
CASSPDRAYHEQYF
TGTGCCAGCAGCCCGGACAGGGCTTACCACGAGCAGTACTTC
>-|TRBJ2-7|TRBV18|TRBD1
CASSPQQGENEQYF
TGTGCCAGCTCACCACAACAGGGGGAGAACGAGCAGTACTTC
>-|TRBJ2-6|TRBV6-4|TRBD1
CARESGTGGDYSGANVLTF
TGTGCCAGGGAATCCGGGACAGGGGGCGACTATTCTGGGGCCAACGTCCTGACTTTC
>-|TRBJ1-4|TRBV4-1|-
CASSQGTVGWEKLFF
TGCGCCAGCAGCCAAGGGACCGTCGGGTGGGAAAAACTGTTTTTT
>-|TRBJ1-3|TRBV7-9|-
CASSKIRGNTIYF
TGTGCCAGCAGCAAAATAAGGGGAAACACCATATATTTT
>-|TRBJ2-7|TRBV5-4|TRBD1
CASSQDRGFYEQYF
TGTGCCAGCAGCCAAGACAGGGGGTTCTACGAGCAGTACTTC
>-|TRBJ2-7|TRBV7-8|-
CASADLYEQYF
TGTGCCAGCGCTGATTTGTACGAGCAGTACTTC
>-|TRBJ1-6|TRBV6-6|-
CASRPDTYNSPLHF
TGTGCCAGCAGGCCCGACACTTATAATTCACCCCTCCACTTT
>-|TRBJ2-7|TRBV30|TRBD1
CAWSTGGVRYEQYF
TGTGCCTGGAGTACAGGGGGCGTAAGGTACGAGCAGTACTTC
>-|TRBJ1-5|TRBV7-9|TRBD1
CASSLGGQGGNQPQHF
TGTGCCAGCAGCTTAGGGGGACAGGGGGGCAATCAGCCCCAGCATTTT
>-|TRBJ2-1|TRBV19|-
CASSTGPGGNEQFF
TGTGCCAGTAGCACAGGGCCGGGTGGCAATGAGCAGTTCTTC
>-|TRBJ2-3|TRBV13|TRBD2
CASSLGRLAGGPQDTQYF
TGTGCCAGCAGCTTAGGGCGTTTAGCGGGAGGGCCCCAAGATACGCAGTATTTT
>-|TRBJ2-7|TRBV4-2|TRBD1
CASSPPDRDEQYF
TGTGCCAGCAGCCCCCCGGACAGGGACGAGCAGTACTTC
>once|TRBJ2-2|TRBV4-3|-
CASSQMRQAPPAGELFF
TGCGCCAGCAGCCAAATGAGACAGGCCCCCCCTGCCGGGGAGCTGTTTTTT